A selection of T cell receptor beta chains follows, all from one sample in a study of response to subunit inactivated influenza vaccine. TCRdb reprocessed the RT-PCR reads with MiXCR, giving one entry per CDR3 protein. Among approximately 700,000 distinct CDR3 sequences listed, 15% to 18% were seen once. This specimen was PBMCs from blood, taken roughly 12 days after vaccination. These receptors came from a man aged 50 or older who received an inactivated influenza vaccine. Each CDR3 is given with its conserved first and last residue. D genes are given only for firm matches. Clone size, where shown, is once, few, many, or a class for clones that have expanded.

-,TRBV2,-,TRBJ2-6,TGTGCCAGCAGTGAAGCGTCCAGGGCTTCTGGGGCCAACGTCCTGACTTTC,CASSEASRASGANVLTF
-,TRBV6-1,few,TRBJ1-3,TGTGCCAGCAGCCAAGGACGGTATGGAAACACCATATATTTT,CASSQGRYGNTIYF
-,TRBV5-1,few,TRBJ2-1,TGCGCCAGCAGCATAGACAATGAGCAGTTCTTC,CASSIDNEQFF
-,TRBV7-2,few,TRBJ2-7,TGTGCCAGCAGACCAGCCGGCGGATCCTACGAGCAGTACTTC,CASRPAGGSYEQYF
TRBD1,TRBV20-1,few,TRBJ2-7,TGCAGTGCTAGAGATTTAGGACAGGGGATTGGGCAGTACTTC,CSARDLGQGIGQYF
TRBD2,TRBV27,few,TRBJ2-1,TGTGCCAGCACATCCGGGACTAGCGGGTACAATGAGCAGTTCTTC,CASTSGTSGYNEQFF
-,TRBV6-2/TRBV6-3,many,TRBJ2-1,TGTGCCAGCAGTTACAAGCGTTATGAGCAGTTCTTC,CASSYKRYEQFF
TRBD2,TRBV7-6,-,TRBJ2-1,TGTGCCAGCAGCCTGAGGACTAGCGGGAGAGGAGGTGAGCAGTTCTTC,CASSLRTSGRGGEQFF
-,TRBV30,few,TRBJ2-7,TGTGCCTGGAGTCGGGGAGGACCCTACGAGCAGTACTTC,CAWSRGGPYEQYF
-,TRBV28,many,TRBJ2-7,TGTGCCAGCAGTTTATTGAGGGGCGCCTACGAGCAGTACTTC,CASSLLRGAYEQYF
-,TRBV7-2,-,TRBJ2-7,TGTGCCAGCAGCTTAGAACCCACAGGGATCTACGAGCAGTACTTC,CASSLEPTGIYEQYF
-,TRBV12-3/TRBV12-4,-,TRBJ1-1,TGTGCCAGCAGTTTTAGGGCAGGTAACACTGAAGCTTTCTTT,CASSFRAGNTEAFF
-,TRBV21-1,once,TRBJ2-7,TGTGCCAGCAGCAAATATGTCGGGGCCTACGAGCAGTACTTC,CASSKYVGAYEQYF
TRBD2,TRBV7-9,-,TRBJ2-1,TGTGCCAGCAGCCCGCCCCTAGCGGGGGTAAACAATGAGCAGTTCTTC,CASSPPLAGVNNEQFF
-,TRBV11-1,-,TRBJ2-1,TGTGCCAGCAGCTTAGCCATCACCTCCTACAATGAGCAGTTCTTC,CASSLAITSYNEQFF
TRBD1,TRBV12-3/TRBV12-4,many,TRBJ2-2,TGTGCCAGCAGTTTACCCGGGACAGGCACCGGGGAGCTGTTTTTT,CASSLPGTGTGELFF
-,TRBV4-3,-,TRBJ1-3,TGTGCCAGCAGCCAAGAACCCGGAAACACCATATATTTT,CASSQEPGNTIYF
TRBD2,TRBV27,-,TRBJ2-3,TGTGCCAGCAGTTTTACCGGGACTAGCGGAACACCCCCCACAGATACGCAGTATTTT,CASSFTGTSGTPPTDTQYF
-,TRBV6-5,-,TRBJ1-2,TGTGCCAGCAGTTATACCCCTAACTATGGCTACACCTTC,CASSYTPNYGYTF
TRBD2,TRBV29-1,-,TRBJ2-3,TGCAGCGTGGGACGAGCGGGGGGGGCTGAAGATACGCAGTATTTT,CSVGRAGGAEDTQYF
-,TRBV15,-,TRBJ2-3,TGTGCCACCAGAGCTAGGAGCGGATCCACAGATACGCAGTATTTT,CATRARSGSTDTQYF
-,TRBV5-5,once,TRBJ1-1,TGTGCCAGCAGCTTTGAACTGCAGGCTTTCTTT,CASSFELQAFF
-,TRBV9,-,TRBJ2-5,TGTGCCAGCAGCTCCCCTCCCAGCCCAGAGACCCAGTACTTC,CASSSPPSPETQYF
TRBD2,TRBV29-1,few,TRBJ2-5,TGCAGCGTTGATGTAGCGGGGCCCCAGACCCAGTACTTC,CSVDVAGPQTQYF
-,TRBV6-6,few,TRBJ1-1,TGTGCCAGCCAGAGGATGAACACTGAAGCTTTCTTT,CASQRMNTEAFF
-,TRBV7-9,many,TRBJ1-4,TGTGCCAGCAGCTCGGGAGAAAAACTGTTTTTT,CASSSGEKLFF
-,TRBV3-1,few,TRBJ2-6,TGTGCCAGCAGCCAGCAGGCGACAGGCCGCTCTGGGGCCAACGTCCTGACTTTC,CASSQQATGRSGANVLTF
TRBD1,TRBV5-1,many,TRBJ1-1,TGCGCCAGCAGCGTCCGGGACAGGGGTGCTGAAGCTTTCTTT,CASSVRDRGAEAFF
-,TRBV12-3/TRBV12-4,few,TRBJ2-7,TGTGCCAGCAGTTTAAGTGGCGTGGGGGCCTACGAGCAGTACTTC,CASSLSGVGAYEQYF
TRBD2,TRBV15,once,TRBJ2-1,TGTGCCACCTCAGCTAGCGGGAGGTACAATGAGCAGTTCTTC,CATSASGRYNEQFF
TRBD2,TRBV5-1,-,TRBJ2-1,TGCGCCAGCAGCTTGGCGGGACTAGAACATGAGCAGTTCTTC,CASSLAGLEHEQFF
-,TRBV14,-,TRBJ2-7,TGTGCCAGCAGCCAAGGATCGGGACGGCAGTACTTC,CASSQGSGRQYF
TRBD1,TRBV11-2,-,TRBJ2-3,TGTGCCAGCAGCTTTCCGGGGACAGGGGAGTATTTT,CASSFPGTGEYF
TRBD2,TRBV4-2,-,TRBJ2-1,TGTGCCAGCAGCGGCCTGGAAACTTTAGCGGGAGTCAATGAGCAGTTCTTC,CASSGLETLAGVNEQFF
-,TRBV5-1,-,TRBJ2-7,TGCGCCAGCAGCTCCAGGACGGCCTCCTACGAGCAGTACTTC,CASSSRTASYEQYF
TRBD1,TRBV12-3/TRBV12-4,-,TRBJ2-1,TGTGCCAGCCAGGGACAGGTCCACTACAATGAGCAGTTCTTC,CASQGQVHYNEQFF
-,TRBV28,few,TRBJ2-7,TGTGCCAGCAGTTCCAACCGGGACCCCCTTGCCTACGAGCAGTACTTC,CASSSNRDPLAYEQYF
-,TRBV28,few,TRBJ2-7,TGTGCCAGCAGTTACTCGACTGAGAGCTCCTACGAGCAGTACTTC,CASSYSTESSYEQYF
-,TRBV20-1,few,TRBJ2-1,TGCAGTGCCGTCGGAACGGGGGGCGAACTTAAAATTTTCAATGAGCAGTTCTTC,CSAVGTGGELKIFNEQFF
-,TRBV29-1,few,TRBJ2-7,TGCAGCGCGGGGGCCGGGGGGCGAGGCGAGCAGTACTTC,CSAGAGGRGEQYF
TRBD1,TRBV6-1,few,TRBJ2-3,TGTGCCAGCTCGACAGGGGATACGCAGTATTTT,CASSTGDTQYF
-,TRBV9,many,TRBJ2-5,TGTGCCAGCAGCTTCCGGGACACCCCGCAAGAGACCCAGTACTTC,CASSFRDTPQETQYF
-,TRBV6-2/TRBV6-3,-,TRBJ1-5,TGTGCCAGCCGAAAGGGAACGGGTCAGCCCCAGCATTTT,CASRKGTGQPQHF
-,TRBV3-1,-,TRBJ2-7,TGTGCCAGCAGCCAGAGAGGGTACGAGCAGTACTTC,CASSQRGYEQYF
-,TRBV10-3,once,TRBJ2-5,TGTGCCATCAGTGGCGGGGGCTCAGAGACCCAGTACTTC,CAISGGGSETQYF
-,TRBV9,-,TRBJ1-6,TGTGCCAGCAGCGTAGGGGGGGATTCACCCCTCCACTTT,CASSVGGDSPLHF
TRBD2,TRBV7-2,few,TRBJ2-7,TGTGCCAGCAGCTTAACGGTGGGAGCGGGAGGATACTACGAGCAGTACTTC,CASSLTVGAGGYYEQYF
-,TRBV5-1,-,TRBJ1-2,TGCGCCAGCAGCTTGTCCCCTGCCAGTTATGGCTACACCTTC,CASSLSPASYGYTF
TRBD1,TRBV5-5,few,TRBJ2-2,TGTGCCAGCAGCCCGACAGGACAGGACACCGGGGAGCTGTTTTTT,CASSPTGQDTGELFF